These T cell receptor beta chains were read from a single sample in a study of glioma-infiltrating T cells. TCRdb called the multiplex PCR reads again in MiXCR, with one record for every CDR3 protein. Here the sample spans approximately 120,000 distinct CDR3 sequences, 23% being singletons. Sequencing used glioma tissue, nonneoplastic brain tissue, or PBMCs (not recorded which). The receptor set was obtained from a human donor with low-grade glioma or glioblastoma, undergoing nonglioma brain surgery, or in good health (not recorded which). The CDR3 runs from the conserved cysteine through the conserved F or W. The order of the fields is J gene, D gene, V gene, clone size, CDR3 protein, CDR3 DNA. D genes are given only for firm matches. A clone size is listed for some rows: how often the clone was seen (once, few, many), or a class if it is expanded.

J gene: TRBJ1-2
D gene: NA
V gene: TRBV12-5
clone size: NA
CDR3 protein: CASGLDSYGYTF
CDR3 DNA: TGTGCTAGTGGTTTGGACAGCTATGGCTACACCTTC

J gene: TRBJ2-3
D gene: TRBD2
V gene: TRBV20-1
clone size: many
CDR3 protein: CTCSGGTTDTQYF
CDR3 DNA: TGTACTTGTTCGGGAGGGACGACAGATACGCAGTATTTT

J gene: TRBJ1-2
D gene: TRBD1
V gene: TRBV7-8
clone size: many
CDR3 protein: CASSSQTGEVNYGYTF
CDR3 DNA: TGTGCCAGCAGCTCCCAGACAGGGGAAGTTAACTATGGCTACACCTTC

J gene: TRBJ2-3
D gene: TRBD1
V gene: TRBV19
clone size: many
CDR3 protein: CASSMGQGPTDTQYF
CDR3 DNA: TGTGCCAGTAGTATGGGACAGGGACCCACAGATACGCAGTATTTT

J gene: TRBJ1-5
D gene: TRBD1
V gene: TRBV19
clone size: NA
CDR3 protein: CASSFGTGGFYGNQPKHF
CDR3 DNA: TGTGCCAGTAGTTTCGGGACAGGAGGCTTCTATGGCAATCAGCCCAAGCATTTT

J gene: TRBJ2-1
D gene: NA
V gene: TRBV29-1
clone size: few
CDR3 protein: CSVEGKTPYNEQFF
CDR3 DNA: TGCAGCGTTGAAGGCAAAACACCCTACAATGAGCAGTTCTTC

J gene: TRBJ2-5
D gene: NA
V gene: TRBV18
clone size: many
CDR3 protein: CASSPGTEETQYF
CDR3 DNA: TGTGCCAGCTCACCAGGTACTGAAGAGACCCAGTACTTC

J gene: TRBJ2-2
D gene: NA
V gene: TRBV24-1
clone size: many
CDR3 protein: CATSDLGAAGELFF
CDR3 DNA: TGTGCCACCAGTGATCTGGGGGCGGCCGGGGAGCTGTTTTTT

J gene: TRBJ2-7
D gene: NA
V gene: TRBV7-2
clone size: NA
CDR3 protein: CASSELGGEGEQYF
CDR3 DNA: TGTGCCAGCAGCGAGCTGGGGGGTGAGGGCGAGCAGTACTTC

J gene: TRBJ2-1
D gene: TRBD2
V gene: TRBV24-1
clone size: many
CDR3 protein: CATAPGSGKNNEQFF
CDR3 DNA: TGTGCCACCGCCCCGGGTAGCGGGAAAAACAATGAGCAGTTCTTC

J gene: TRBJ2-7
D gene: TRBD2
V gene: TRBV27
clone size: many
CDR3 protein: CASSSILAGSYEQYF
CDR3 DNA: TGTGCCAGCAGTTCTATACTAGCGGGGTCCTACGAGCAGTACTTC

J gene: TRBJ1-2
D gene: NA
V gene: TRBV20-1
clone size: many
CDR3 protein: CSLPIGPNYGYTF
CDR3 DNA: TGCAGTCTCCCTATTGGTCCAAACTATGGCTACACCTTC

J gene: TRBJ1-5
D gene: NA
V gene: TRBV6-1
clone size: many
CDR3 protein: CASSRSGDRYSNQPQHF
CDR3 DNA: TGTGCCAGCAGCCGAAGCGGGGACCGCTATAGCAATCAGCCCCAGCATTTT